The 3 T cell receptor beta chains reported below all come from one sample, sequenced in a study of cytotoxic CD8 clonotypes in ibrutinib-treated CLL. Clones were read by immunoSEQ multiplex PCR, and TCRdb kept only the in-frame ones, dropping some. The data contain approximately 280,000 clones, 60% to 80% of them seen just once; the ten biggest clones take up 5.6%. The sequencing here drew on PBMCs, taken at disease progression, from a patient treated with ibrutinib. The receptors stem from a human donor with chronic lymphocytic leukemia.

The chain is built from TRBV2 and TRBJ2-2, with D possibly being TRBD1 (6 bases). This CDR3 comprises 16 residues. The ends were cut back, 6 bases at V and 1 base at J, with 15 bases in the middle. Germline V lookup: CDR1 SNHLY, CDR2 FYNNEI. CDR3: CASSPSRTENTGELFF. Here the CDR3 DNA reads TGTGCCAGCAGCCCTAGTAGGACAGAGAACACCGGGGAGCTGTTTTTT.

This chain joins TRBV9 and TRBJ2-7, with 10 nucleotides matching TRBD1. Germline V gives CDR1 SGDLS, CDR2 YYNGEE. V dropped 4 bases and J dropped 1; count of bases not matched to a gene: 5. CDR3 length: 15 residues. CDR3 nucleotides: TGTGCCAGCAGCCTCGGGACAGGGGTATCCTACGAGCAGTACTTC. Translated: CASSLGTGVSYEQYF.

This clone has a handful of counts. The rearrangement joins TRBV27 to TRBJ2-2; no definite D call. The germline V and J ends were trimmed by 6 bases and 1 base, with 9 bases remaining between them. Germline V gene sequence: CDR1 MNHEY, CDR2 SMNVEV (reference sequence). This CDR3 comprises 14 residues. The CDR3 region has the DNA TGTGCCAGCAGGGCCGCGGTGAACACCGGGGAGCTGTTTTTT. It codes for CASRAAVNTGELFF.